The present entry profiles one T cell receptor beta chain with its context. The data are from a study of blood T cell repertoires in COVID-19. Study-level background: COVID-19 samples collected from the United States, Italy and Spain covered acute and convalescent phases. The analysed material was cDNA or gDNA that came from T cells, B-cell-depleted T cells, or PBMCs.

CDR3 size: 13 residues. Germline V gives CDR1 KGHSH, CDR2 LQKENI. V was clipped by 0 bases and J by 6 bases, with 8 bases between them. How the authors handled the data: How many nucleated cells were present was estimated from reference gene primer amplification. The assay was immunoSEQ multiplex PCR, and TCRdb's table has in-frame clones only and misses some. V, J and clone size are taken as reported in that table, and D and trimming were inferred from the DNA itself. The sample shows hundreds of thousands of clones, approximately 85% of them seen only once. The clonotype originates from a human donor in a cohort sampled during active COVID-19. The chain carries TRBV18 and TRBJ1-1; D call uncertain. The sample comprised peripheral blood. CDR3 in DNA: TGTGCCAGCTCACCACCAGCCGGAGCTGAAGCTTTCTTT. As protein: CASSPPAGAEAFF.